These T cell receptor beta chains were read from a single sample in a study of cytomegalovirus exposure and HLA in healthy donors. The repertoire was sequenced with immunoSEQ multiplex PCR; TCRdb's copy has only in-frame clones and lacks some. The sample has 130,000 to 150,000 clones; roughly nine tenths are singletons. The sequencing input was PBMCs. Receptors were obtained from a woman between 18 and 29 years old in good health and CMV-seropositive. The CDR3 runs from the conserved cysteine through the conserved F or W. The D gene is left open where the match is weak. Clone size appears in some rows only: once, few, many, or a class for an expanded clone.

size: -; V: TRBV5-1; D: -; J: TRBJ1-1; CDR3: CASSVSGMNTEAFF; DNA: TGCGCCAGCAGCGTATCCGGTATGAACACTGAAGCTTTCTTT
size: once; V: TRBV9; D: -; J: TRBJ1-2; CDR3: CASSVRANYGYTF; DNA: TGTGCCAGCAGCGTCCGAGCTAACTATGGCTACACCTTC
size: -; V: TRBV5-1; D: TRBD2; J: TRBJ2-1; CDR3: CASSLVLAGGPSSYNEQFF; DNA: TGCGCCAGCAGCTTGGTACTAGCGGGGGGGCCGAGCTCCTACAATGAGCAGTTCTTC
size: -; V: TRBV11-2; D: TRBD2; J: TRBJ2-3; CDR3: CASSLGSTGGTDTQYF; DNA: TGTGCCAGCAGCTTAGGTTCTACGGGGGGGACAGATACGCAGTATTTT
size: once; V: TRBV9; D: TRBD2; J: TRBJ2-1; CDR3: CASNRGGAYNEQFF; DNA: TGTGCCAGTAATCGCGGGGGGGCATACAATGAGCAGTTCTTC
size: -; V: TRBV29-1; D: -; J: TRBJ1-1; CDR3: CSVEEGETGNTEAFF; DNA: TGCAGCGTTGAAGAAGGCGAGACAGGGAACACTGAAGCTTTCTTT
size: once; V: TRBV15; D: -; J: TRBJ2-1; CDR3: CATSRGRGTYNEQFF; DNA: TGTGCCACCAGCAGAGGTAGAGGGACCTACAATGAGCAGTTCTTC
size: -; V: TRBV6-5; D: TRBD1; J: TRBJ1-2; CDR3: CASRQGLYGYTF; DNA: TGTGCCAGTAGACAGGGGCTATATGGCTACACCTTC
size: -; V: TRBV5-1; D: -; J: TRBJ2-2; CDR3: CASSVDITGELFF; DNA: TGCGCCAGCAGCGTAGACATAACCGGGGAGCTGTTTTTT
size: -; V: TRBV30; D: -; J: TRBJ1-4; CDR3: CAWRQGPNEKLFF; DNA: TGTGCCTGGAGACAGGGTCCTAATGAAAAACTGTTTTTT
size: -; V: TRBV13; D: -; J: TRBJ2-3; CDR3: CASSLRSRPESGEEHNTDTQYF; DNA: TGTGCCAGCAGCTTAAGGTCACGGCCAGAGAGTGGAGAAGAACATAACACAGATACGCAGTATTTT
size: once; V: TRBV30; D: -; J: TRBJ1-2; CDR3: CALDPVGGGYTF; DNA: TGTGCCCTAGACCCGGTTGGTGGAGGCTACACCTTC
size: -; V: TRBV5-6; D: TRBD1; J: TRBJ1-2; CDR3: CASSLGQGNYGYTF; DNA: TGTGCCAGCAGCTTGGGACAGGGTAACTATGGCTACACCTTC
size: -; V: TRBV7-3; D: TRBD2; J: TRBJ2-1; CDR3: CASSLLGGVLNEQFF; DNA: TGTGCCAGCAGCCTTCTCGGGGGGGTGTTAAATGAGCAGTTCTTC
size: -; V: TRBV7-2; D: TRBD1; J: TRBJ2-3; CDR3: CASSLSGSRGTDTQYF; DNA: TGTGCCAGCAGCCTTAGTGGTAGCAGGGGGACAGATACGCAGTATTTT
size: -; V: TRBV18; D: TRBD1; J: TRBJ2-2; CDR3: CASSPTTGVAGELFF; DNA: TGTGCCAGCTCACCTACGACAGGGGTTGCCGGGGAGCTGTTTTTT
size: -; V: TRBV19; D: -; J: TRBJ1-2; CDR3: CASSIDPTAYGYTF; DNA: TGTGCCAGTAGTATAGATCCTACAGCCTATGGCTACACCTTC
size: -; V: TRBV4-1; D: TRBD1; J: TRBJ1-1; CDR3: CASSQPTGRTEAFF; DNA: TGCGCCAGCAGCCAACCGACAGGGCGCACTGAAGCTTTCTTT
size: -; V: TRBV27; D: TRBD1; J: TRBJ1-5; CDR3: CASSLASGGNQPQHF; DNA: TGTGCCAGCAGTTTGGCATCAGGGGGGAATCAGCCCCAGCATTTT
size: -; V: TRBV11-2; D: TRBD1; J: TRBJ1-2; CDR3: CASSAQGRYGYTF; DNA: TGTGCCAGCAGCGCACAGGGGAGGTATGGCTACACCTTC
size: once; V: TRBV1; D: -; J: TRBJ1-5; CDR3: CTSSQDGGSNQPQHF; DNA: TGCACCAGCAGCCAAGACGGAGGGAGCAATCAGCCCCAGCATTTT
size: few; V: TRBV27; D: -; J: TRBJ2-7; CDR3: CASFASSYEQYF; DNA: TGTGCCAGCTTTGCGAGCTCCTACGAGCAGTACTTC
size: -; V: TRBV14; D: -; J: TRBJ2-1; CDR3: CASSILDEQFF; DNA: TGTGCCAGCAGCATTCTCGATGAGCAGTTCTTC
size: -; V: TRBV7-9; D: TRBD2; J: TRBJ2-1; CDR3: CASSFAGGTYNEQFF; DNA: TGTGCCAGCAGCTTTGCGGGGGGGACCTACAATGAGCAGTTCTTC
size: -; V: TRBV5-1; D: -; J: TRBJ1-1; CDR3: CASSLARVNTEAFF; DNA: TGCGCCAGCAGCTTGGCCAGGGTAAACACTGAAGCTTTCTTT
size: -; V: TRBV6-1; D: -; J: TRBJ2-1; CDR3: CASRGGSSYNEQFF; DNA: TGTGCCAGCAGGGGGGGTAGCTCCTACAATGAGCAGTTCTTC
size: -; V: TRBV29-1; D: TRBD1; J: TRBJ1-5; CDR3: CSVAGTGEKGNQPQHF; DNA: TGCAGCGTAGCCGGGACAGGGGAGAAGGGCAATCAGCCCCAGCATTTT
size: -; V: TRBV19; D: TRBD2; J: TRBJ2-7; CDR3: CASSHGLAEPYEQYF; DNA: TGTGCCAGTAGCCACGGACTAGCGGAGCCTTACGAGCAGTACTTC
size: -; V: TRBV28; D: -; J: TRBJ1-6; CDR3: CASSLEGGNSPLHF; DNA: TGTGCCAGCAGTTTGGAGGGGGGGAATTCACCCCTCCACTTT
size: -; V: TRBV6-1; D: TRBD1; J: TRBJ2-7; CDR3: CASSEEMQGAFHSYEQYF; DNA: TGTGCCAGCAGTGAAGAAATGCAGGGGGCGTTCCATTCCTACGAGCAGTACTTC
size: -; V: TRBV25-1; D: TRBD1; J: TRBJ1-2; CDR3: CASRGTGYPTNYGYTF; DNA: TGTGCCAGCAGAGGGACAGGGTACCCCACTAACTATGGCTACACCTTC
size: -; V: TRBV25-1; D: TRBD1; J: TRBJ2-7; CDR3: CASRLTGGHEQYF; DNA: TGTGCCAGCAGATTGACAGGGGGCCACGAGCAGTACTTC
size: once; V: TRBV10-1; D: TRBD1; J: TRBJ2-6; CDR3: CASSERGQGRTGANVLTF; DNA: TGCGCCAGCAGTGAGAGGGGGCAGGGTCGCACTGGGGCCAACGTCCTGACTTTC
size: once; V: TRBV2; D: -; J: TRBJ1-1; CDR3: CASSDDKAMNTEAFF; DNA: TGTGCCAGCAGTGACGACAAAGCCATGAACACTGAAGCTTTCTTT
size: -; V: TRBV2; D: TRBD1; J: TRBJ1-4; CDR3: CASSERTGITEKLFF; DNA: TGTGCCAGCAGTGAACGGACAGGCATAACTGAAAAACTGTTTTTT
size: -; V: TRBV7-3; D: TRBD2; J: TRBJ2-4; CDR3: CASSSGLAGNIQYF; DNA: TGTGCCAGCAGCTCTGGACTAGCGGGGAACATTCAGTACTTC
size: -; V: TRBV7-9; D: -; J: TRBJ1-6; CDR3: CASSSQGDNSPLHF; DNA: TGTGCCAGCAGCTCACAGGGCGATAATTCACCCCTCCACTTT
size: -; V: TRBV19; D: -; J: TRBJ2-1; CDR3: CASSIEGVVYNEQFF; DNA: TGTGCCAGTAGTATAGAAGGGGTCGTATACAATGAGCAGTTCTTC
size: -; V: TRBV15; D: -; J: TRBJ2-5; CDR3: CATSPRLDPETQYF; DNA: TGTGCCACCAGCCCAAGACTAGACCCAGAGACCCAGTACTTC
size: -; V: TRBV11-2; D: TRBD1; J: TRBJ1-2; CDR3: CASSQTGGYGYTF; DNA: TGTGCCAGCAGCCAAACAGGGGGGTATGGCTACACCTTC
size: -; V: TRBV28; D: TRBD1; J: TRBJ1-2; CDR3: CASKGQGLYGYTF; DNA: TGTGCCAGCAAAGGACAGGGCCTATATGGCTACACCTTC
size: -; V: TRBV6-1; D: TRBD2; J: TRBJ2-1; CDR3: CASSEVASSGGFEQFF; DNA: TGTGCCAGCAGTGAAGTTGCCTCTAGCGGGGGGTTTGAGCAGTTCTTC
size: -; V: TRBV7-8; D: TRBD2; J: TRBJ2-7; CDR3: CASSLASGGYYEQYF; DNA: TGTGCCAGCAGCTTAGCTAGCGGGGGGTACTACGAGCAGTACTTC
size: few; V: TRBV28; D: -; J: TRBJ1-2; CDR3: CASSRGAEYGYTF; DNA: TGTGCCAGTTCACGGGGGGCCGAATATGGCTACACCTTC
size: -; V: TRBV27; D: TRBD1; J: TRBJ1-2; CDR3: CASSLLRGSIYGYTF; DNA: TGTGCCAGCAGTCTACTCAGGGGGAGCATCTATGGCTACACCTTC
size: -; V: TRBV28; D: TRBD2; J: TRBJ2-3; CDR3: CASSFSGGASDTQYF; DNA: TGTGCCAGCAGTTTTAGCGGGGGGGCGTCAGATACGCAGTATTTT
size: -; V: TRBV9; D: -; J: TRBJ2-7; CDR3: CASSVGGSAPHEQYF; DNA: TGTGCCAGCAGCGTAGGGGGCTCCGCTCCCCACGAGCAGTACTTC
size: -; V: TRBV6-1; D: TRBD1; J: TRBJ1-4; CDR3: CASSWDRTREKLFF; DNA: TGTGCCAGCAGCTGGGACAGAACTAGAGAAAAACTGTTTTTT
size: -; V: TRBV5-1; D: -; J: TRBJ1-1; CDR3: CASSTPGLKRAEAFF; DNA: TGCGCCAGCAGCACACCGGGACTGAAGAGGGCTGAAGCTTTCTTT
size: once; V: TRBV7-6; D: -; J: TRBJ2-7; CDR3: CASSLGAGGLYEQYF; DNA: TGTGCCAGCAGCCTAGGGGCAGGAGGGCTCTACGAGCAGTACTTC
size: -; V: TRBV29-1; D: -; J: TRBJ2-2; CDR3: CSVGDRRESGELFF; DNA: TGCAGCGTTGGGGACCGCCGGGAGAGCGGGGAGCTGTTTTTT
size: -; V: TRBV5-8; D: -; J: TRBJ1-3; CDR3: CASSFRGASGNTIYF; DNA: TGTGCCAGCAGCTTCCGGGGGGCGTCTGGAAACACCATATATTTT
size: -; V: TRBV6-5; D: TRBD1; J: TRBJ1-5; CDR3: CASSPGQGFEPQHF; DNA: TGTGCCAGCAGTCCGGGACAGGGTTTTGAGCCCCAGCATTTT
size: -; V: TRBV2; D: TRBD1; J: TRBJ1-3; CDR3: CASRATGAGNTIYF; DNA: TGTGCCAGCAGGGCTACAGGGGCTGGAAACACCATATATTTT
size: -; V: TRBV27; D: TRBD1; J: TRBJ2-7; CDR3: CASTARQGGEQYF; DNA: TGTGCCAGCACTGCCCGACAGGGGGGCGAGCAGTACTTC
size: once; V: TRBV7-9; D: -; J: TRBJ2-5; CDR3: CASSGEASETQYF; DNA: TGTGCCAGCAGCGGTGAGGCGTCTGAGACCCAGTACTTC
size: -; V: TRBV2; D: TRBD1; J: TRBJ1-2; CDR3: CASSGQGGDYGYTF; DNA: TGTGCCAGCAGTGGACAGGGGGGCGACTATGGCTACACCTTC
size: -; V: TRBV13; D: TRBD1; J: TRBJ2-5; CDR3: CASSSRQGRETQYF; DNA: TGTGCCAGCAGCTCCAGACAGGGGCGGGAGACCCAGTACTTC